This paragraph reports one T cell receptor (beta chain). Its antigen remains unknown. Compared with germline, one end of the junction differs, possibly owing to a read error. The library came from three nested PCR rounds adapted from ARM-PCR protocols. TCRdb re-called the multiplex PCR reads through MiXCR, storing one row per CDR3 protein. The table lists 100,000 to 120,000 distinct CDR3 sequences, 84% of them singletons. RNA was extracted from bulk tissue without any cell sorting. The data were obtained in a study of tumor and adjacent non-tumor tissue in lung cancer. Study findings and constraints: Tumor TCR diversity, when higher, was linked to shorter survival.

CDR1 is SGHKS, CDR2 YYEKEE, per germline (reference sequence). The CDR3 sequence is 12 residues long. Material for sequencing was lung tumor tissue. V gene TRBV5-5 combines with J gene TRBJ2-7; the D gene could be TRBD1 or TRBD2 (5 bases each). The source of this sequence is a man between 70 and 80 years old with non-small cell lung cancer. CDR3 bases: TGTGCCAGCAGCTGGGACGGGGACGAGCACTATTTC. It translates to CASSWDGDEHYF.